This T cell receptor (beta chain) appears in the sequencing data of a study of T-cell memory formation after mild COVID-19. TCRdb called the 5' RACE reads again in MiXCR, with one record for every CDR3 protein. The sample shows around 340,000 distinct CDR3 sequences, approximately 15% of them seen only once. Concerning this clonotype: Its target is unknown.

Study results and limitations: Some clones that responded turned up in pre-infection memory, which suggests that cross-reactive memory joined in.

Trimming cost V 3 bases and J 8 bases, with 8 bases left between them. CDR3 length: 13 residues. The chain has TRBV12-3 or TRBV12-4 and TRBJ1-6, with a weak D call TRBD1 (5 bases). Sequencing was done on a sample of PBMCs or a T cell subset sorted from them (not recorded which). The clonotype comes from a man aged 18 to 30 who had mild COVID-19 (a few samples of this study predate the infection). Cell type and time point are not known. Written as DNA, the CDR3 is TGTGCCAGCAGTTTCCAGGGCGATTCACCCCTCCACTTT. Translation: CASSFQGDSPLHF.